This TCR beta chain was profiled in a study of CD8+ T cells in alopecia areata (dated by TCRdb to the late 2010s). Notes on the research overall: The treated patients, all with moderate-to-severe alopecia areata, were enrolled in an open-label pilot trial of oral tofacitinib given at 5 to 10 mg twice daily. Tofacitinib was administered for 6 to 18 months, and 6 months of follow-up off drug were then conducted to assess delayed response and recurrence. Disease severity in treated patients was measured with the SALT score, which quantifies the percentage of affected scalp surface area. In both human patients and the C3H/HeJ mouse model, the study applied high-throughput TCRbeta sequencing to look at T cell clonal expansion in alopecia areata. Scalp tissue and sorted CD4+ and CD8+ peripheral blood T cells from patchy and totalis/universalis alopecia areata patients and from healthy controls were covered by human TCRbeta sequencing. Tofacitinib-treated patients had biopsies at baseline and at 4 and 24 weeks of treatment, with a later scalp biopsy in several patients. Scalp clonality was compared among normal scalp (n=4), patchy alopecia areata scalp (n=8), and alopecia totalis/universalis scalp (n=8). The RNA source kit depended on sample type: the PAXgene miRNA kit for fixed scalp, the miRNeasy kit for PBMCs, and the RNeasy kit for mouse skin. immunoSEQ multiplex PCR using 35 Vbeta forward primers and 13 Jbeta reverse primers was used to amplify TCRbeta CDR3 regions.

Of note for this clone: Its antigen is currently not known. Base qualities were left out, and no much larger clone turns up one base away.

The intended sense of this specimen's treatment or condition label: oral pan-JAK inhibitor, 5-10 mg twice daily. From alopecia areata patients, peripheral blood was collected along with lesional scalp punch biopsies. After PBMCs were isolated by density centrifugation and stained for CD3, CD4 and CD8, a FACSAria was used to sort CD4+ and CD8+ T cells. Library construction relied on the immunoSEQ multiplex PCR assay. RNA was extracted from all samples and reverse transcribed into cDNA as template for TCR sequencing. SuperScript III was used to make first-strand cDNA, primed with a 2:1 mix of oligo-dT and random hexamers. A synthetic immune receptor repertoire was used to assess amplification bias, and residual bias was removed computationally. The original pipeline was this. Raw reads were preprocessed to remove errors, and CDR3 was defined by IMGT conventions from the conserved cysteine to phenylalanine. Clonality was computed as 1 minus the Shannon entropy, with the entropy normalized by log2 of the number of productive unique TCRs. CD4 or CD8 identity of scalp clones was inferred by cross-referencing scalp TCRbeta sequences with sorted blood CD4 and CD8 repertoires. TCRdb holds this immuneACCESS table with in-frame rearrangements only. Some clones are missing; in checked studies, unresolved V genes explain under half, and the rest has no known cause. V and J calls and clone size follow that table, whereas D and trimming were derived from the DNA. The sample records nearly 95,000 clones, 60% to 80% of which are singletons. The ten largest clones take up roughly 17% of the sample.

Paper-wide results and their limitations: Because the treated cohort was small and had only one nonresponder, larger studies are needed to examine links between baseline CD8+ expansion and response. With tofacitinib, both scalp clonality and the number of expanded CD8+ clones among the top 100 scalp clones went down significantly. Scalp TCR repertoire analysis is complicated because resident alphabeta T cells in normal human skin are also sequenced, whereas mouse skin is dominated by gammadelta T cells. TCR sequences shared between patients were less clear than in mice, possibly partly because of HLA diversity in the patient population. During tofacitinib treatment, many expanded lesional clones remained in scalp and blood, and this persistence may partly explain relapse after treatment is stopped. Compared with normal scalp, lesional scalp had higher clonality and more expanded CD8+ clones, particularly in alopecia totalis/universalis, a pattern that suggests antigenic drive.

Sample: CD8+ T cells sorted from blood, taken at week 44, from a patient treated with tofacitinib. The TCR originated in a human donor with alopecia areata.

This receptor has the CDR3 CATSLETESSYNEQFF. The nucleotide sequence is TGTGCCACCAGCCTTGAGACCGAGAGCTCCTACAATGAGCAGTTCTTC. Recombination connected TRBV15 to TRBJ2-1, with the D gene call left open. V loses 5 bases of germline sequence and J loses 0 bases, and the interval between the two ends is 14 bases. CDR1 and CDR2 are read off the germline V gene (reference sequence) as LNHNV and YYDKDF. From its cysteine to its phenylalanine, the CDR3 spans 16 amino acids. Only CDR3 DNA remains: 48 bases, in frame from the first base.